These 15 T cell receptor beta chains were sequenced from one sample in a study of CD8+CD57+ T cells in acquired aplastic anemia. For CDR3 and TCR beta VDJ profiling, genomic DNA was the template used. In TCRdb, the reads were re-called with MiXCR into one record per CDR3 protein. This sample has under 350,000 distinct CDR3 sequences, with 56% found just once. Whoever was chosen for sequencing had shown CD8+CD57+ cell expansion by flow cytometry. Source material: sorted CD4+, CD8+, or CD8+CD57+ T cells (not recorded which) from PBMCs. These receptors came from a human donor with aplastic anemia.

The chain carries TRBV15 and TRBJ2-5; TRBD2 is a possible D gene (7 bases). With 5 bases removed from V and 5 bases from J, the gap between germline ends came to 24 bases. Per germline, CDR1 LNHNV and CDR2 YYDKDF (reference sequence). The CDR3 is made up of 17 amino acids. DNA of the CDR3: TGTGCCACCAGCGATGAAGGGGGGGGGCTGGCTGCCGAGACCCAGTACTTC. This encodes CATSDEGGGLAAETQYF. The full variable domain, in which reference TRBV15 and TRBJ2-5 provide the parts outside the CDR3, is DAMVIQNPRYQVTQFGKPVTLSCSQTLNHNVMYWYQQKSSQAPKLLFHYYDKDFNNEADTPDNFQSRRPNTSFCFLDIRSPGLGDTAMYLCATSDEGGGLAAETQYFGPGTRLLVL.

The J gene is TRBJ1-3, the V gene TRBV20-1; D is possibly TRBD1 (6 bases). The length of the CDR3 is 15 residues. CDR1 is DFQATT and CDR2 is SNEGSKA in the germline V gene (reference sequence). Trimming stripped 7 bases from V and 8 bases from J, with 24 bases between. The chain's CDR3 is CSGERRGAHGYTIYF. CDR3 nucleotides: TGCAGTGGGGAACGGCGGGGGGCGCATGGCTACACCATATATTTT.

The chain has TRBV2 and TRBJ2-1; 8 nucleotides align to TRBD2. The ends lost 7 bases at V and 6 bases at J; junction bases unmatched: 14. Germline values: CDR1 SNHLY, CDR2 FYNNEI. The CDR3 has 16 amino acids. In DNA, the CDR3 is TGTGCCAGCACGCCATCGGCGGGAGGACCTCCCAATGAGCAGTTCTTC. Translation gives CASTPSAGGPPNEQFF.

The CDR3 loop is CAISYSSAVLGTIENEQFF. Written as DNA, the CDR3 is TGTGCCATCAGTTACTCCTCCGCGGTCCTCGGGACGATAGAAAATGAGCAGTTCTTC. The chain couples TRBV10-3 to TRBJ2-1; either TRBD1 or TRBD2 may fit D (5 bases each). Per germline, CDR1 ENHRY and CDR2 SYGVKD. The CDR3 is made up of 19 amino acids. Trimming pared 5 bases from V and 7 bases from J, leaving 30 bases between.

In this sample, this clonotype turned up many times. The chain carries TRBV5-4 and TRBJ1-1; D uncertain. The CDR3 is 16 amino acids. The ends were cut back, 2 bases at V and 3 bases at J, with 17 bases in the middle. Germline CDR1 SGHNT, CDR2 YYREEE (reference sequence). As DNA, the CDR3 is TGTGCCAGCAGCTTCGGGGAGCGGGCTTGGGACACTGAAGCTTTCTTT. Translating it yields CASSFGERAWDTEAFF.

This clonotype was found a few times. Germline is not matched at one junction end, which may reflect a read error. The chain joins TRBV5-6 to TRBJ2-7; TRBD1 might be the D (6 bases). This CDR3 spans 14 amino acids. Germline-derived CDR1 and CDR2 are SGHDT and YYEEEE. The CDR3 DNA is TGCGCCAGCAGCTTAAACCCAAGGACAGAGCAGCAGTACTTC. This encodes CASSLNPRTEQQYF.

This clonotype was seen repeatedly, ten times or more. The chain links TRBV5-1 to TRBJ2-7; 7 bases are shared with TRBD2. The CDR3 loop spans 13 amino acids. The trim removed 7 bases at V and 3 bases at J, leaving 7 bases unmatched. Germline V gives CDR1 SGHRS, CDR2 YFSETQ. CDR3 DNA: TGCGCCAGCGCGACGACTAGCTACTACGAGCAGTACTTC. Translating gives CASATTSYYEQYF.

The chain couples TRBV24-1 to TRBJ2-2, with no clear D. Deletions cut 0 bases from V and 6 bases from J, with 10 bases between. This CDR3 spans 15 amino acids. Germline CDR1 and CDR2: KGHDR and SFDVKD. The CDR3 nucleotides read TGTGCCACCAGTGATTTGAATCTGTCCGCCGGGGAGCTGTTTTTT. Its translation: CATSDLNLSAGELFF.

This clonotype was seen repeatedly, ten times or more. The gene calls are TRBV10-3 and TRBJ2-1; 7 bases line up with TRBD2. V lost 7 bases to trimming and J lost 3 bases; unmatched junction nucleotides: 9. CDR3 length: 15 amino acids. CDR1 and CDR2 from the germline V gene are ENHRY and SYGVKD. The CDR3 DNA follows: TGTGCCATCACCGAGACTAGCCAGAACTACAATGAGCAGTTCTTC. It encodes CAITETSQNYNEQFF.

Ten or more counts support this clonotype. This chain links TRBV2 with TRBJ2-5; 14 bases are a match to TRBD2. The V and J ends lost 3 bases and 5 bases, in that order; junction bases with no gene match: 2. Germline V gives CDR1 SNHLY, CDR2 FYNNEI. The CDR3 runs 15 residues. The DNA of the CDR3 is TGTGCCAGCAGTGAGACTAGCGGGGGGGCTGAGACCCAGTACTTC. This translates into CASSETSGGAETQYF.

This clonotype was detected many times. V is TRBV12-3 or TRBV12-4 and J is TRBJ1-1; 8 bases match TRBD1. With V trimmed by 3 bases and J by 6 bases, 12 bases remained unmatched. The CDR3 totals 16 residues. The CDR3: CASSFQGALGKSEAFF. In DNA, the CDR3 is TGTGCCAGCAGTTTTCAGGGGGCGCTTGGAAAGTCTGAAGCTTTCTTT.

This chain links TRBV11-1 with TRBJ2-5; D is unresolved. Trimming left V 1 base short and J 7 bases short, with 13 bases between. CDR3 size: 14 residues. From germline, CDR1 is SGHAT and CDR2 FQDESV (reference sequence). CDR3 in amino acids: CASSLGLGLRTQYF. The CDR3 DNA reads TGTGCCAGCAGCTTAGGCCTGGGCTTAAGGACCCAGTACTTC. Based on the CDR3 plus reference TRBV11-1 and TRBJ2-5, the full variable domain is EAEVAQSPRYKITEKSQAVAFWCDPISGHATLYWYRQILGQGPELLVQFQDESVVDDSQLPKDRFSAERLKGVDSTLKIQPAELGDSAMYLCASSLGLGLRTQYFGPGTRLLVL.

This clonotype turned up a few times. V and J are TRBV18 and TRBJ2-1; 9 nucleotides line up with TRBD2. CDR3 size: 15 residues. Per the germline V gene, CDR1 is KGHSH and CDR2 is LQKENI. After removal of 4 bases from V and 4 bases from J, the junction contained 5 bases not matched to a gene. In nucleotides, the CDR3 is TGTGCCAGCTCACTCCTAGCGGGGACTTACAATGAGCAGTTCTTC. The encoded protein is CASSLLAGTYNEQFF.

This clonotype was seen ten or more times. The chain employs TRBV9 and TRBJ2-1; 7 bases map to TRBD2. Looked up from germline, CDR1 is SGDLS and CDR2 is YYNGEE. V was pared by 3 bases and J by 3 bases, with 3 bases of the junction left unmatched. The CDR3 sequence is 14 residues long. CDR3 loop: CASSELARYNEQFF. The DNA for the CDR3 is TGTGCCAGCAGCGAACTAGCGCGCTACAATGAGCAGTTCTTC.

The chain joins TRBV7-3 to TRBJ2-2; D is undetermined. V shed 5 bases and J shed 7 bases, with 8 bases lying between them. CDR1 and CDR2 from the germline V gene are SGHTA and FQGTGA. The CDR3 has 12 amino acids. In DNA, the CDR3 is TGTGCCAGCAGCCACAACGGCGGGGAGCTGTTTTTT. Encoded protein: CASSHNGGELFF.